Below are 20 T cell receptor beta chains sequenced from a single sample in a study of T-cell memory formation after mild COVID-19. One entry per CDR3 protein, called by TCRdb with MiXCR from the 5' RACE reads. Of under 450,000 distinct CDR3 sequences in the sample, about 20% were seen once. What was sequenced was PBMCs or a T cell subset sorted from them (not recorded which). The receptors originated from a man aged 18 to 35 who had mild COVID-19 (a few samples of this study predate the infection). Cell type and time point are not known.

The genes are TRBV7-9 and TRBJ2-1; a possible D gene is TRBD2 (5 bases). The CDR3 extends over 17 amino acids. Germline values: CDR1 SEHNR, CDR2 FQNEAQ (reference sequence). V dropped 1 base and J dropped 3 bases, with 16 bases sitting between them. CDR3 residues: CASSLGARGWGYNEQFF. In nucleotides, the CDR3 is TGTGCCAGCAGCTTAGGAGCCCGGGGATGGGGCTACAATGAGCAGTTCTTC.

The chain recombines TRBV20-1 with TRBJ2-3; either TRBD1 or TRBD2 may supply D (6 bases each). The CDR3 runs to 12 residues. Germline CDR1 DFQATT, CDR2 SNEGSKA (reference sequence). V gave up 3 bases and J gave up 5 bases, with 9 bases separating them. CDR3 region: CSASGGRDTQYF. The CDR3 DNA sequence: TGCAGTGCTAGCGGGGGCAGAGATACGCAGTATTTT.

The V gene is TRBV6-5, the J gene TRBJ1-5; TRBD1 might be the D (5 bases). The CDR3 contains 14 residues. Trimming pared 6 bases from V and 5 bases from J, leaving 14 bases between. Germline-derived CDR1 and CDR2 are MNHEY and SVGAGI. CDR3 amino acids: CASSIREGDQPQHF. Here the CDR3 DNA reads TGTGCCAGCAGCATCAGGGAGGGCGATCAGCCCCAGCATTTT.

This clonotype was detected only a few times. The CDR3: CASSQVAGGGETQYF. Here the CDR3 DNA reads TGCGCCAGCAGCCAAGTAGCGGGGGGCGGGGAGACCCAGTACTTC. This chain connects TRBV4-1 to TRBJ2-5; 10 nucleotides agree with TRBD2. CDR1 is MGHRA and CDR2 is YSYEKL in the germline V gene. Germline trimming cut 1 base from V and 5 bases from J; bases unmatched to any gene: 4. The CDR3 totals 15 residues.

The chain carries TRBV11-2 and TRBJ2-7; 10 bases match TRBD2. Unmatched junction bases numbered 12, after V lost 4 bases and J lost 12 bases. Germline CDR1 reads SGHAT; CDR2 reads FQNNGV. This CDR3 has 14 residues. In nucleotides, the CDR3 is TGTGCCAGCAGCTGGGCGGTCACTAGCGGGGCACCGTACTTC. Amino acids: CASSWAVTSGAPYF.

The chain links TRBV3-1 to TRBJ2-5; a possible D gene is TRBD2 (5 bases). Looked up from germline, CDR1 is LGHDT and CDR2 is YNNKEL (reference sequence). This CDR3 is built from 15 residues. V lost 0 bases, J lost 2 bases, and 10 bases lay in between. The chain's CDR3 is CASSQDWTRQETQYF. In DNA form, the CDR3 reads TGTGCCAGCAGCCAAGATTGGACTCGGCAAGAGACCCAGTACTTC.

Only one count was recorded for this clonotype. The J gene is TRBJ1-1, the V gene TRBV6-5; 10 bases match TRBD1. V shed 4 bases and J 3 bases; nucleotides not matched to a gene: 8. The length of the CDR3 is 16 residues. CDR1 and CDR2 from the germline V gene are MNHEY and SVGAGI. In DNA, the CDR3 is TGTGCCAGCAGTTGGGCCCGGGACAGGGGCCACACTGAAGCTTTCTTT. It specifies CASSWARDRGHTEAFF.

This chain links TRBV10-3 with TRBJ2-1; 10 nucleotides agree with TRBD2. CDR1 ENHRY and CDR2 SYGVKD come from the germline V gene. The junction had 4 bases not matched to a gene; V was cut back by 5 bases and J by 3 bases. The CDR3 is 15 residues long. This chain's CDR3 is CAISPVAGGYNEQFF. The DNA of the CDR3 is TGTGCCATCAGTCCCGTAGCGGGGGGCTACAATGAGCAGTTCTTC.

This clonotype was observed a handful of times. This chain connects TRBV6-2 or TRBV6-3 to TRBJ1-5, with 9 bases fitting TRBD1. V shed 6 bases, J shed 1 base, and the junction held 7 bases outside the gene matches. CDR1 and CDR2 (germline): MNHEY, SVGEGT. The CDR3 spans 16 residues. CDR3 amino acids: CASRPWTGDSNQPQHF. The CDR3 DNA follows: TGTGCCAGCAGACCTTGGACAGGGGACAGCAATCAGCCCCAGCATTTT.

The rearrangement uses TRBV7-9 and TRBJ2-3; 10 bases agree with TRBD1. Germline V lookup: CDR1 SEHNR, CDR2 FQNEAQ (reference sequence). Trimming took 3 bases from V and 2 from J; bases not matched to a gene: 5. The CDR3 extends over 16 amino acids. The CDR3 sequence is CASSLGQGPFTDTQYF. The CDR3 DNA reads TGTGCCAGCAGCTTGGGACAGGGGCCCTTCACAGATACGCAGTATTTT.

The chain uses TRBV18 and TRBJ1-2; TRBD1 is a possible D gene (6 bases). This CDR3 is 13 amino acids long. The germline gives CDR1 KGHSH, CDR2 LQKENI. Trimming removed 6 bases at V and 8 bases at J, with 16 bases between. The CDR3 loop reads CASSPTGTSGYTF. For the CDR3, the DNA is TGTGCCAGCTCGCCTACCGGGACATCAGGCTACACCTTC.

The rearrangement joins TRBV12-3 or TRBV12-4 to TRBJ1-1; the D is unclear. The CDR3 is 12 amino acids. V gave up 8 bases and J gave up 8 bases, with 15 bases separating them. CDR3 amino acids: CASSLRRAEAFF. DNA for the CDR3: TGTGCCAGCTCCCTAAGGAGGGCGGAAGCTTTCTTT.

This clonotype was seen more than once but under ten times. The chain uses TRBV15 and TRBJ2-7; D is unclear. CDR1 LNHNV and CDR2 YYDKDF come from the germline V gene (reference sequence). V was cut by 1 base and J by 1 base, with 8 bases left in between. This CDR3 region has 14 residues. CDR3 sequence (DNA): TGTGCCACCAGCAGAGTTCCACAGTCCTACGAGCAGTACTTC. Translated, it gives CATSRVPQSYEQYF. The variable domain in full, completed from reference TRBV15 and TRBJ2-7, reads DAMVIQNPRYQVTQFGKPVTLSCSQTLNHNVMYWYQQKSSQAPKLLFHYYDKDFNNEADTPDNFQSRRPNTSFCFLDIRSPGLGDTAMYLCATSRVPQSYEQYFGPGTRLTVT.

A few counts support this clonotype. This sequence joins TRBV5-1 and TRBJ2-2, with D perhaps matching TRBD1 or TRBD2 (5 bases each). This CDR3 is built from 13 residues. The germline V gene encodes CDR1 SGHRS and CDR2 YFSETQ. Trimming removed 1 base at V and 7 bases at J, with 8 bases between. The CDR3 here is CASSLRGGGELFF. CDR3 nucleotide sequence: TGCGCCAGCAGCTTGCGGGGCGGCGGGGAGCTGTTTTTT. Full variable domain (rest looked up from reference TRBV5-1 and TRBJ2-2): KAGVTQTPRYLIKTRGQQVTLSCSPISGHRSVSWYQQTPGQGLQFLFEYFSETQRNKGNFPGRFSGRQFSNSRSEMNVSTLELGDSALYLCASSLRGGGELFFGEGSRLTVL.

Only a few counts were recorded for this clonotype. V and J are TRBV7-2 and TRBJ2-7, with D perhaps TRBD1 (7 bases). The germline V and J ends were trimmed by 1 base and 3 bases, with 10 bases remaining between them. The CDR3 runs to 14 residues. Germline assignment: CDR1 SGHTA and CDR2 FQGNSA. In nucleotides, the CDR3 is TGTGCCAGCAGCTTAGAGCAGGGGGGCTACGAGCAGTACGTC. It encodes CASSLEQGGYEQYV.

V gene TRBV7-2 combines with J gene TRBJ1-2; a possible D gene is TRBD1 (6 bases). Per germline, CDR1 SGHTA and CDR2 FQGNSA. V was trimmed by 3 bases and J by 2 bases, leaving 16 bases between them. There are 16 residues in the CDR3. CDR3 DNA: TGTGCCAGCAGCTTCATATCAGGGGATCGAAACTATGGCTACACCTTC. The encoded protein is CASSFISGDRNYGYTF.

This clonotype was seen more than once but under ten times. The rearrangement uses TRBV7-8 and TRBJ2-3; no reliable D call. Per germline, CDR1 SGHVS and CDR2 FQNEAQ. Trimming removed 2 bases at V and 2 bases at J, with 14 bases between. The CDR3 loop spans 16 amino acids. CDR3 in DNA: TGTGCCAGCAGCTTAAACTCTGGAGATTCCACAGATACGCAGTATTTT. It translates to CASSLNSGDSTDTQYF.

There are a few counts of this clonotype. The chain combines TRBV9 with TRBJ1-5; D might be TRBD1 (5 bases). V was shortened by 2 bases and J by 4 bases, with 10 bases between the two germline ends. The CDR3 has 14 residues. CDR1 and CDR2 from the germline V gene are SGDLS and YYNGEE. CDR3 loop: CASSVGTGNQPQHF. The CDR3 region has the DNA TGTGCCAGCAGCGTCGGGACTGGGAATCAGCCCCAGCATTTT. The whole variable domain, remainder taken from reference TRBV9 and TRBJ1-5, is DSGVTQTPKHLITATGQRVTLRCSPRSGDLSVYWYQQSLDQGLQFLIQYYNGEERAKGNILERFSAQQFPDLHSELNLSSLELGDSALYFCASSVGTGNQPQHFGDGTRLSIL.

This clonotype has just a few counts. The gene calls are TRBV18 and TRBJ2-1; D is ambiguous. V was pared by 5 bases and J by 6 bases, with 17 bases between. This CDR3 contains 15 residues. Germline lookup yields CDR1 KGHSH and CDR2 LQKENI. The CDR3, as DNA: TGTGCCAGCTCATTCGAACTTAAGGGTAGCAATGAGCAGTTCTTC. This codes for CASSFELKGSNEQFF.

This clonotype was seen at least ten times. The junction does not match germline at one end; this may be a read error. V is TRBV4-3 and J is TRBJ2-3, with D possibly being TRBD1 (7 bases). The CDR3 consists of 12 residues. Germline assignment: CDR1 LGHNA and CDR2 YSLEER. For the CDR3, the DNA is TGTGCCAGCAGCCAGGGGGGAGATACGCAGTATTTT. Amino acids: CASSQGGDTQYF.